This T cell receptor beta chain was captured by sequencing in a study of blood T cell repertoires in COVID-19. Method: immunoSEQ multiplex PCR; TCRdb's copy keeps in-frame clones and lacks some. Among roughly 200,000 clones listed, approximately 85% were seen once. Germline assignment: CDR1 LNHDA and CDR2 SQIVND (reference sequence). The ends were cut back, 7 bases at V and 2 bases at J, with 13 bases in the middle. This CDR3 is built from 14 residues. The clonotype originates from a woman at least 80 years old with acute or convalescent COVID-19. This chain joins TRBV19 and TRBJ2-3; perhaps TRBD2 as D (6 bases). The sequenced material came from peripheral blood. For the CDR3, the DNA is TGTGCCAGTAATCAGCGGGTCCTCACAGATACGCAGTATTTT. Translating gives CASNQRVLTDTQYF. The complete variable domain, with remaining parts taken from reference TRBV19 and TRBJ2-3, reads DGGITQSPKYLFRKEGQNVTLSCEQNLNHDAMYWYRQDPGQGLRLIYYSQIVNDFQKGDIAEGYSVSREKKESFPLTVTSAQKNPTAFYLCASNQRVLTDTQYFGPGTRLTVL.